These 19 T cell receptor beta chains were sequenced from one sample in a study of cytomegalovirus exposure and HLA in healthy donors. Primers: 60 Vbeta forward and 13 Jbeta reverse. Generated by immunoSEQ multiplex PCR, the TCRdb table keeps only in-frame clones and is missing some. The sample lists 100,000 to 150,000 clones; roughly four fifths were seen once. Sequencing was carried out using PBMCs. The receptors derive from a man aged 18 to 29 in good health and CMV-seronegative.

The CDR3 loop reads CASSRVGVAGGYTF. As DNA, the CDR3 is TGTGCCAGCAGTCGTGTCGGGGTGGCTGGCGGCTACACCTTC. The chain is built from TRBV25-1 and TRBJ1-2; D ambiguous. The CDR3 length is 14 residues. V lost 5 bases to trimming and J lost 8 bases, with 18 bases between them. Per germline, CDR1 MGHDK and CDR2 SYGVNS.

V and J are TRBV29-1 and TRBJ1-2; unclear D gene. The CDR3 loop spans 11 amino acids. Germline lookup yields CDR1 SQVTM and CDR2 ANQGSEA. Trimming took off 2 bases at V and 8 bases at J, with 9 bases between the two ends. This CDR3 is CSVELASGYTF. The CDR3 DNA sequence: TGCAGCGTTGAACTGGCATCGGGCTACACCTTC.

Here the CDR3 reads CSARDQRLLHF. The CDR3 DNA follows: TGCAGTGCTAGAGACCAACGACTCCTCCACTTT. V usage is TRBV20-1 and J usage is TRBJ1-6; no reliable D call. CDR3 length: 11 amino acids. The germline gives CDR1 DFQATT, CDR2 SNEGSKA (reference sequence). Trimming shortened V by 0 bases and J by 15 bases, and 9 bases separated the two germline ends.

V usage is TRBV6-5 and J usage is TRBJ1-2; 7 bases are a match to TRBD1. Germline CDR1 and CDR2: MNHEY and SVGAGI. The CDR3 extends over 13 amino acids. The V gene end was trimmed by 8 bases and the J gene end by 3 bases; junction bases not matched to a gene: 6. CDR3: CASYTGVDYGYTF. Here the CDR3 DNA reads TGTGCCAGCTACACAGGGGTCGACTATGGCTACACCTTC.

The chain joins TRBV5-1 to TRBJ1-2; 7 bases map to TRBD1. Trimming took 0 bases from V and 7 from J; bases not matched to a gene: 6. Germline V lookup: CDR1 SGHRS, CDR2 YFSETQ. This CDR3 contains 14 residues. CDR3 amino acids: CASSLDLQGPGYTF. The CDR3 DNA reads TGCGCCAGCAGCTTGGATTTACAGGGGCCTGGCTACACCTTC. Filled out from reference TRBV5-1 and TRBJ1-2, the complete variable domain reads KAGVTQTPRYLIKTRGQQVTLSCSPISGHRSVSWYQQTPGQGLQFLFEYFSETQRNKGNFPGRFSGRQFSNSRSEMNVSTLELGDSALYLCASSLDLQGPGYTFGSGTRLTVV.

The count of this clone is one. The V gene is TRBV7-9, the J gene TRBJ2-5; 12 bases are shared with TRBD2. V was clipped by 5 bases and J by 5 bases; unmatched bases: 12. Germline CDR1 reads SEHNR; CDR2 reads FQNEAQ (reference sequence). CDR3 length: 17 residues. DNA of the CDR3: TGTGCCAGCAGCCCCAGGACTAGCGGGGCCCCAGGGGAGACCCAGTACTTC. This gives the protein CASSPRTSGAPGETQYF.

V is TRBV18 and J is TRBJ1-1; 9 bases line up with TRBD1. The V gene's germline CDR1 is KGHSH and CDR2 LQKENI. J was trimmed by 5 bases and V by 6 bases; bases with no gene match: 10. This CDR3 spans 15 amino acids. The CDR3 loop is CASSPDRGMGTEAFF. CDR3 nucleotides: TGTGCCAGCTCCCCAGACAGGGGGATGGGAACTGAAGCTTTCTTT.

The chain employs TRBV12-5 and TRBJ1-2; TRBD1 is a possible D gene (5 bases). V gave up 4 bases and J gave up 4 bases, with 25 bases separating them. The CDR3 runs to 18 residues. The V gene's germline CDR1 is LGHNT and CDR2 FRNRAP. For the CDR3, the DNA is TGTGCTAGTGGTTGGGGCAGCGGGAGGTATGGGCAAGGCTATGGCTACACCTTC. Protein sequence: CASGWGSGRYGQGYGYTF. The full variable domain, rest sourced from reference TRBV12-5 and TRBJ1-2, is DARVTQTPRHKVTEMGQEVTMRCQPILGHNTVFWYRQTMMQGLELLAYFRNRAPLDDSGMPKDRFSAEMPDATLATLKIQPSEPRDSAVYFCASGWGSGRYGQGYGYTFGSGTRLTVV.

The chain joins TRBV6-5 to TRBJ2-5; TRBD1 agrees at 9 bases. V lost 6 bases and J lost 4; bases outside the gene matches: 6. Looked up from germline, CDR1 is MNHEY and CDR2 is SVGAGI. The CDR3 runs 14 residues. DNA of the CDR3: TGTGCCAGCAGATTACAGGGGGCACGAGAGACCCAGTACTTC. Encoded protein: CASRLQGARETQYF.

The chain recombines TRBV11-2 with TRBJ1-1; tentative D call: TRBD1 (5 bases). This CDR3 has 12 amino acids. Between the trimmed V and J ends, which lost 1 base and 8 bases, there was a span of 8 bases. The V gene's germline CDR1 is SGHAT and CDR2 FQNNGV. CDR3 DNA: TGTGCCAGCAGCTTAGTAAAGGGGGAAGCTTTCTTT. Protein: CASSLVKGEAFF.

The chain joins TRBV19 to TRBJ2-2; D unresolved. Germline lookup yields CDR1 LNHDA and CDR2 SQIVND (reference sequence). With 6 bases removed from V and 2 bases from J, the gap between germline ends came to 7 bases. The CDR3 consists of 13 residues. The CDR3 region has the DNA TGTGCCAGTAGCCGGTCTAACACCGGGGAGCTGTTTTTT. Translating it yields CASSRSNTGELFF.

The chain has TRBV5-1 and TRBJ2-7; D not certain. Germline-derived CDR1 and CDR2 are SGHRS and YFSETQ. Trimming cost V 0 bases and J 0 bases, with 7 bases left between them. The CDR3 has 14 amino acids. CDR3: CASSLASFSYEQYF. The CDR3 DNA reads as TGCGCCAGCAGCTTGGCGAGTTTCTCCTACGAGCAGTACTTC.

This clone appeared a few times. J is TRBJ1-5 and V is TRBV19; 8 positions match TRBD1. From germline, CDR1 is LNHDA and CDR2 SQIVND (reference sequence). Unmatched junction bases numbered 10, after V lost 5 bases and J lost 4 bases. CDR3 length: 16 residues. CDR3 in amino acids: CASSGWDRNMNQPQHF. CDR3 sequence (DNA): TGTGCCAGTAGTGGATGGGACAGGAATATGAATCAGCCCCAGCATTTT. Complete variable domain (other parts from reference TRBV19 and TRBJ1-5): DGGITQSPKYLFRKEGQNVTLSCEQNLNHDAMYWYRQDPGQGLRLIYYSQIVNDFQKGDIAEGYSVSREKKESFPLTVTSAQKNPTAFYLCASSGWDRNMNQPQHFGDGTRLSIL.

This chain uses TRBV2 with TRBJ2-2, with 11 bases matching TRBD2. Germline loops: CDR1 SNHLY, CDR2 FYNNEI. There are 15 residues in the CDR3. J gave up 6 bases and V 4 bases, and 4 bases lay outside the gene matches. The chain's CDR3 is CASSALAGGPGELFF. CDR3 DNA: TGTGCCAGCAGTGCTCTAGCGGGGGGCCCCGGGGAGCTGTTTTTT.

This chain uses TRBV6-5 with TRBJ1-1; 7 bases are a match to TRBD1. The V and J ends lost 6 bases and 2 bases, in that order; junction bases with no gene match: 9. CDR3 length equals 15 residues. CDR1 is MNHEY, CDR2 SVGAGI, per germline. CDR3 sequence: CASRRQGMGNTEAFF. The CDR3 DNA reads as TGTGCCAGCAGACGACAGGGAATGGGTAACACTGAAGCTTTCTTT.

The chain carries TRBV5-1 and TRBJ2-5; the D gene is possibly TRBD2 (6 bases). The CDR3 consists of 14 residues. The V gene lost 2 bases and the J gene lost 2 bases, with 10 bases spanning the gap. Germline V lookup: CDR1 SGHRS, CDR2 YFSETQ. The DNA for the CDR3 is TGCGCCAGCAGCTTTAGTCGGGGGCAAGAGACCCAGTACTTC. Its translation is CASSFSRGQETQYF.

The chain recombines TRBV4-1 with TRBJ1-3, with TRBD1 matching over 9 bases. This CDR3 spans 15 amino acids. Germline V gene lookup returns CDR1 MGHRA and CDR2 YSYEKL. Trimming took 4 bases from V and 4 from J; bases not matched to a gene: 5. The CDR3 sequence is CASSRQTGGGNTIYF. The CDR3 DNA follows: TGCGCCAGCAGCCGGCAGACAGGGGGGGGAAACACCATATATTTT.

The chain uses TRBV5-6 and TRBJ1-4; 10 bases map to TRBD1. CDR1 and CDR2 from the germline V gene are SGHDT and YYEEEE. This CDR3 has 16 residues. The trim removed 4 bases at V and 7 bases at J, leaving 10 bases unmatched. CDR3: CASSTGTGAGGEKLFF. The CDR3 nucleotides read TGTGCCAGCAGCACCGGGACAGGGGCAGGTGGTGAAAAACTGTTTTTT. Drawing the rest from reference TRBV5-6 and TRBJ1-4, the complete variable domain is DAGVTQSPTHLIKTRGQQVTLRCSPKSGHDTVSWYQQALGQGPQFIFQYYEEEERQRGNFPDRFSGHQFPNYSSELNVNALLLGDSALYLCASSTGTGAGGEKLFFGSGTQLSVL.

This chain connects TRBV6-1 to TRBJ2-1; no reliable D call. V gave up 4 bases and J gave up 4 bases, with 14 bases separating them. The V gene's germline CDR1 is MNHNS and CDR2 SASEGT. The CDR3 covers 15 residues. CDR3 in DNA: TGTGCCAGCAGTGGGCTGGGTAGCTCTTACAATGAGCAGTTCTTC. Translation: CASSGLGSSYNEQFF.